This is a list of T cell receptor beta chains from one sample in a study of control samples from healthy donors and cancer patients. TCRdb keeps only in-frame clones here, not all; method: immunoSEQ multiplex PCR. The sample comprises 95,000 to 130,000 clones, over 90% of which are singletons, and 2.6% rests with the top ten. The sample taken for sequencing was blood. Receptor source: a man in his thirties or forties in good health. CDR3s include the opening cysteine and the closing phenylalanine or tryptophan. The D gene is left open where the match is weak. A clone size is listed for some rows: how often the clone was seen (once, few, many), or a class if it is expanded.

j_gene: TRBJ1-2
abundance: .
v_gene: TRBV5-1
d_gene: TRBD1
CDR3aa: CASSLAGTGGGYTF
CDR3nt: TGCGCCAGCAGCTTGGCCGGGACAGGGGGGGGCTACACCTTC

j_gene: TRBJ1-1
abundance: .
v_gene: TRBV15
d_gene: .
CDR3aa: CATSSRGLDREAFF
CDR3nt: TGTGCCACCAGCAGCCGGGGGCTGGACAGAGAAGCTTTCTTT

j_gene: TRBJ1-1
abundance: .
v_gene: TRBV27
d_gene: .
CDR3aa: CASSTSGIGEAFF
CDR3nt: TGTGCCAGCAGTACCTCAGGGATAGGTGAAGCTTTCTTT

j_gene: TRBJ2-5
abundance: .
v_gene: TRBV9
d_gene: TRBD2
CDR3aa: CASSVEASGGQETQYF
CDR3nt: TGTGCCAGCAGCGTAGAGGCTAGCGGGGGTCAAGAGACCCAGTACTTC

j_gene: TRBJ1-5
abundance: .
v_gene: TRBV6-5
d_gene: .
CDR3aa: CASSYSGREDQPQHF
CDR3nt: TGTGCCAGCAGTTACTCGGGGCGGGAGGATCAGCCCCAGCATTTT

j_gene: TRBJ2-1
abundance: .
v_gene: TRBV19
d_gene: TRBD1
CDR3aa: CASSIPGTGGNEQFF
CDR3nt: TGTGCCAGTAGTATTCCCGGGACAGGGGGGAATGAGCAGTTCTTC

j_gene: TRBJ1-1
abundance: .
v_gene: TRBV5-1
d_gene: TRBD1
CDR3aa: CASSSQTGGSREAFF
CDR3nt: TGCGCCAGCAGCTCCCAGACAGGGGGCTCGAGGGAAGCTTTCTTT

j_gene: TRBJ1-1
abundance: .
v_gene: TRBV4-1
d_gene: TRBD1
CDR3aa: CASSLFGAGGREAFF
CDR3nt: TGCGCCAGCAGCCTTTTTGGGGCAGGGGGCCGTGAAGCTTTCTTT

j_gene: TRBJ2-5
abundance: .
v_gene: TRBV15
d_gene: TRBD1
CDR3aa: CATSRPDRGRETQYF
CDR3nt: TGTGCCACCAGCAGACCGGACAGGGGGCGGGAGACCCAGTACTTC

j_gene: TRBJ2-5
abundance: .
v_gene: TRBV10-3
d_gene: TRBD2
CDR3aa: CAISESSGGEETQYF
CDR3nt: TGTGCCATCAGTGAGTCTAGCGGGGGTGAAGAGACCCAGTACTTC

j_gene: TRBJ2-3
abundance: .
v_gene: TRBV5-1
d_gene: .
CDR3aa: CASSFRGLGADTQYF
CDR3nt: TGCGCCAGCAGCTTCAGGGGCCTGGGCGCAGATACGCAGTATTTT

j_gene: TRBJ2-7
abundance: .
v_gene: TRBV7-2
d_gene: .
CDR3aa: CASSLEGVEQYF
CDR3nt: TGTGCCAGCAGCTTAGAGGGGGTCGAGCAGTACTTC

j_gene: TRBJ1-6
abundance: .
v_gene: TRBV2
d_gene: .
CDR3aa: CASILTSYNSPLHF
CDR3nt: TGTGCCAGCATCCTCACCTCCTATAATTCACCCCTCCACTTT

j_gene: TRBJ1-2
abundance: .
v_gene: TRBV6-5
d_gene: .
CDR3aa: CASKVTGFPYGYTF
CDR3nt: TGTGCCAGCAAGGTTACAGGGTTTCCCTATGGCTACACCTTC

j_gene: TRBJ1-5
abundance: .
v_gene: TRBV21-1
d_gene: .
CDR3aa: CASSRSAGSNQPQHF
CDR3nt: TGTGCCAGCAGCAGGTCCGCGGGGAGCAATCAGCCCCAGCATTTT

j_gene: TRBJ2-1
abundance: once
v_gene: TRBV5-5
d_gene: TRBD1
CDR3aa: CASSPTGGYNEQFF
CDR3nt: TGTGCCAGCAGTCCTACAGGGGGCTACAATGAGCAGTTCTTC

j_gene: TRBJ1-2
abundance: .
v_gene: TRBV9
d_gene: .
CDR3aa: CASSLTLRGGSSYGYTF
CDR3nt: TGTGCCAGCAGCCTCACCCTGAGGGGGGGCTCGAGCTATGGCTACACCTTC

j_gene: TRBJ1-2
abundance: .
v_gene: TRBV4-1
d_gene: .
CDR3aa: CASSQTTNQEIYGYTF
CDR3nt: TGCGCCAGCAGCCAAACCACTAATCAGGAGATCTATGGCTACACCTTC

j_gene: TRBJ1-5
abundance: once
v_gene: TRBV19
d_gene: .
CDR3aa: CASSIFQYGVNQPQHF
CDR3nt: TGTGCCAGTAGTATTTTTCAGTATGGCGTGAATCAGCCCCAGCATTTT

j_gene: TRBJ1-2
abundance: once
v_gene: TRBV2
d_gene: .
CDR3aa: CASSGDISNYGYTF
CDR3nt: TGTGCCAGCAGTGGGGACATTTCAAACTATGGCTACACCTTC

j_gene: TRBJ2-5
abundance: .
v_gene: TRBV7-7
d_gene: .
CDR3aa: CASSALMGFQETQYF
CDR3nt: TGTGCCAGCAGTGCTCTTATGGGGTTCCAAGAGACCCAGTACTTC

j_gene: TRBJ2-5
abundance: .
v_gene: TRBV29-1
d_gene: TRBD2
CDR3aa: CSVDASRTSGGLETQYF
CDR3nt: TGCAGCGTGGACGCCTCGAGGACTAGCGGGGGGTTGGAGACCCAGTACTTC

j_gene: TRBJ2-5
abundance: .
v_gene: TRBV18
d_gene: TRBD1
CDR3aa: CASSPPTGGETQYF
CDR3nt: TGTGCCAGCTCACCACCGACAGGGGGGGAGACCCAGTACTTC

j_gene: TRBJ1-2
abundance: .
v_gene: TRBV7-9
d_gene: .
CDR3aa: CASSFRDPNYGYTF
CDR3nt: TGTGCCAGCAGCTTCAGGGACCCTAACTATGGCTACACCTTC

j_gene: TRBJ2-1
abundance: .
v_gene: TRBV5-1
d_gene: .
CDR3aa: CASSIGGNEQFF
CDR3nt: TGCGCCAGCAGTATAGGGGGCAATGAGCAGTTCTTC

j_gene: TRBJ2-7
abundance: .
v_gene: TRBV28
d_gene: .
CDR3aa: CASSPLGPEREQYF
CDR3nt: TGTGCCAGCAGCCCCTTAGGACCGGAACGAGAGCAGTACTTC

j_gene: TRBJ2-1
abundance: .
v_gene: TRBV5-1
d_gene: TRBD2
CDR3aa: CASSIPWRTSGASYNEQFF
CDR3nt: TGCGCCAGCAGCATCCCCTGGCGGACTAGCGGGGCTTCCTACAATGAGCAGTTCTTC

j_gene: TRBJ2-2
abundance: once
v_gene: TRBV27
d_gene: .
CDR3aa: CASSLEGTGELFF
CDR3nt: TGTGCCAGCAGTTTAGAGGGTACCGGGGAGCTGTTTTTT